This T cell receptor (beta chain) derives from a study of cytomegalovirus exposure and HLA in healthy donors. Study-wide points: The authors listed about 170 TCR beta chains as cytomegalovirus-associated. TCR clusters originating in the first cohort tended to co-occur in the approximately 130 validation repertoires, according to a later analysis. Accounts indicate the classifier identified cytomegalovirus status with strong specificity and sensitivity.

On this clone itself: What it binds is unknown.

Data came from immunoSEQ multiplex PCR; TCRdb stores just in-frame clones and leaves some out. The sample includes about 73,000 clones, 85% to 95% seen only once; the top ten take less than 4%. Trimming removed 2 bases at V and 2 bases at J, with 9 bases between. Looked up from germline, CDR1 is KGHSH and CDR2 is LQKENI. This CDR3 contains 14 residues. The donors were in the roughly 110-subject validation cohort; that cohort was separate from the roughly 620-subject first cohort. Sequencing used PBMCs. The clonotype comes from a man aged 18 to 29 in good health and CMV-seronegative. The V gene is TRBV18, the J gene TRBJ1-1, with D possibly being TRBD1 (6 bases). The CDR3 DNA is TGTGCCAGCTCACCAAAGACAGGCAACACTGAAGCTTTCTTT. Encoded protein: CASSPKTGNTEAFF. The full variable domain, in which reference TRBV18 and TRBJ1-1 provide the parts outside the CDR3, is NAGVMQNPRHLVRRRGQEARLRCSPMKGHSHVYWYRQLPEEGLKFMVYLQKENIIDESGMPKERFSAEFPKEGPSILRIQQVVRGDSAAYFCASSPKTGNTEAFFGQGTRLTVV.